The clone carrying this TCR beta chain occurred a few times. This specimen comes from a study of T cells after yellow fever vaccination. TCRdb used MiXCR to reprocess the 5' RACE reads, holding one entry per CDR3 protein. This table has hundreds of thousands of distinct CDR3 sequences, roughly 3.5% appearing once. Germline CDR1 is DFQATT and CDR2 is SNEGSKA (reference sequence). The CDR3 loop spans 11 amino acids. V shed 7 bases and J shed 8 bases, with 14 bases lying between them. The chain uses TRBV20-1 and TRBJ1-2; tentatively, D is TRBD1 (5 bases). Sequenced here: PBMCs, sampled on the day of the yellow fever booster vaccination. The sequence came from a man between 18 and 29 years old who received the YFV17D yellow fever vaccine. The CDR3 loop reads CSVPLRGGYTF. DNA for the CDR3: TGCAGTGTCCCCCTCCGGGGGGGCTACACCTTC.